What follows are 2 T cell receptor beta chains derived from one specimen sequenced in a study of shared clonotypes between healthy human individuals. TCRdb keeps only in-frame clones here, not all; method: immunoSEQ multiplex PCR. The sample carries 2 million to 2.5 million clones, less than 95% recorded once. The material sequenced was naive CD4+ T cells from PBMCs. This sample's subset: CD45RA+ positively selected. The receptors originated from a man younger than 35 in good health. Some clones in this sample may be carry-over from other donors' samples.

The CDR3: CASSASGTSGHYEQFF. DNA for the CDR3: TGTGCCAGCAGCGCCTCCGGGACTAGCGGGCACTATGAGCAGTTCTTC. This sequence joins TRBV21-1 and TRBJ2-1; the D call of TRBD2 is as the table states it, not checked on the DNA. TRBV21-1 is tagged as a pseudogene. The CDR3 runs 16 residues.

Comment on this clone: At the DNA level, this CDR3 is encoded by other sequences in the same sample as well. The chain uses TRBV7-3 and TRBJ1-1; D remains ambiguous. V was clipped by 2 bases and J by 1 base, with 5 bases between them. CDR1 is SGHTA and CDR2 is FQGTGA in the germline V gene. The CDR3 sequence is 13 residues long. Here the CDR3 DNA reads TGTGCCAGCAGCTTACTAGCGAACACTGAAGCTTTCTTT. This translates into CASSLLANTEAFF.